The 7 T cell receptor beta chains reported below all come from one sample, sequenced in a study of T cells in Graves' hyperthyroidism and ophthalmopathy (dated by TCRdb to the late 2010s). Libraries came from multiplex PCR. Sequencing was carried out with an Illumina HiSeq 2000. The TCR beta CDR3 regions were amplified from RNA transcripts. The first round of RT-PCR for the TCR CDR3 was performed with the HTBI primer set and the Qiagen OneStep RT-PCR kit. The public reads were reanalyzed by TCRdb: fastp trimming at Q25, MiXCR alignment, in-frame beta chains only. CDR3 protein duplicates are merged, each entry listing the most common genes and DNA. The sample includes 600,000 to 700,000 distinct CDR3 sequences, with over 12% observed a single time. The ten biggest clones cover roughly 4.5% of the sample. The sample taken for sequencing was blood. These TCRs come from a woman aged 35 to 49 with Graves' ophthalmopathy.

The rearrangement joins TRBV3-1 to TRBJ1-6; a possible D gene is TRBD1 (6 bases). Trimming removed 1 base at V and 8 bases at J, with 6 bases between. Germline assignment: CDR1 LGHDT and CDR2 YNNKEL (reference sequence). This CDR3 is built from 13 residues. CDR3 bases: TGTGCCAGCAGCCAAGGGGGGCATTCACCCCTCCACTTT. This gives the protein CASSQGGHSPLHF.

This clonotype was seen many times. The CDR3 DNA is TGTGCCAGTAGCACGACAGGGGCCACTGAAGCTTTCTTT. Translated, it gives CASSTTGATEAFF. The chain is built from TRBV19 and TRBJ1-1; TRBD1 agrees at 8 bases. The CDR3 totals 13 residues. Germline values: CDR1 LNHDA, CDR2 SQIVND (reference sequence). After removal of 6 bases from V and 4 bases from J, the junction contained 4 bases not matched to a gene.

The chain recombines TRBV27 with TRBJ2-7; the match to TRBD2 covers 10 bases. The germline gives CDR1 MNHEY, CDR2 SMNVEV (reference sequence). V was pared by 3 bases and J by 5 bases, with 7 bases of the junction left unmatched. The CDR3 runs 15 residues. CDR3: CASSFQTSGTDEQYF. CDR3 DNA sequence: TGTGCCAGCAGTTTTCAAACTAGCGGGACGGACGAGCAGTACTTC.

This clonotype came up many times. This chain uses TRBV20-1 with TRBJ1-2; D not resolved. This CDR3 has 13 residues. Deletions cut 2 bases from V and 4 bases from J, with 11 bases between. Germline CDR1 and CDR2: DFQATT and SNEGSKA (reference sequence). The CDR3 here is CSARSGRIYGYTF. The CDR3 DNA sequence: TGCAGTGCTAGATCCGGACGGATCTATGGCTACACCTTC.

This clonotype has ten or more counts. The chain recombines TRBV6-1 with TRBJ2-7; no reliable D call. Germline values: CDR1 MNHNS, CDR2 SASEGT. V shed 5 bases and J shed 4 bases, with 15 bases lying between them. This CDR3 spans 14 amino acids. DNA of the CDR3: TGTGCCAGCAGTCCCGGCTCCGGGCCATACGAGCAGTACTTC. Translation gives CASSPGSGPYEQYF.

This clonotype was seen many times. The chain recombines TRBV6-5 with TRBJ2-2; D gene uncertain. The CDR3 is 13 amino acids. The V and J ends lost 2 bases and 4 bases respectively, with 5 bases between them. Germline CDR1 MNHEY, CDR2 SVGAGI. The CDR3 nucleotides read TGTGCCAGCAGTTACCCTCCCACCGGGGAGCTGTTTTTT. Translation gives CASSYPPTGELFF.

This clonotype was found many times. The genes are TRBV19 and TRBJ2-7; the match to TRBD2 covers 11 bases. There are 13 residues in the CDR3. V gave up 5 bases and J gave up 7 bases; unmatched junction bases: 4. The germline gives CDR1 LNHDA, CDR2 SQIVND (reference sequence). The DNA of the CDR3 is TGTGCCAGTAGTGGCCTAGCGGGAGGTGAGCAGTACTTC. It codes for CASSGLAGGEQYF.